These 5 T cell receptor beta chains share one sample of origin, sequenced in a study of siplizumab effects on memory and regulatory T cells. Using immunoSEQ multiplex PCR, the repertoire was profiled, and TCRdb retains in-frame clones only, with some absent. Of some 41,000 clones detected, 70% to 90% appear once; the ten largest clones hold roughly 0.23%. Sequencing was done on a sample of naive CD4+ T cells sorted from blood. These receptors all stem from a human donor in good health.

The chain carries TRBV2 and TRBJ2-2; D gene uncertain. The germline V gene has CDR1 SNHLY and CDR2 FYNNEI. There are 14 residues in the CDR3. Between the trimmed V and J ends, which lost 4 bases and 4 bases, there was a span of 10 bases. CDR3 sequence: CASSAIPPTGELFF. The CDR3 bases are TGTGCCAGCAGTGCTATTCCCCCCACCGGGGAGCTGTTTTTT.

The rearrangement uses TRBV7-9 and TRBJ2-1; TRBD1 aligns across 10 bases. V lost 3 bases to trimming and J lost 9 bases; unmatched junction nucleotides: 5. The CDR3 contains 14 residues. CDR1 is SEHNR, CDR2 FQNEAQ, per germline (reference sequence). CDR3 DNA sequence: TGTGCCAGCAGCTTCTCCGGGACAGGGGCTGAGCAGTTCTTC. It specifies CASSFSGTGAEQFF. Variable domain in full (rest from reference TRBV7-9 and TRBJ2-1): DTGVSQNPRHKITKRGQNVTFRCDPISEHNRLYWYRQTLGQGPEFLTYFQNEAQLEKSRLLSDRFSAERPKGSFSTLEIQRTEQGDSAMYLCASSFSGTGAEQFFGPGTRLTVL.

The chain recombines TRBV30 with TRBJ1-2; D is unclear. The V end lost 5 bases, the J end lost 2 bases, and 12 bases lay between the germline ends. The CDR3 runs 13 residues. Germline V gene data show CDR1 as GTSNPN and CDR2 as SVGIG (reference sequence). This chain's CDR3 is CAWSPGDNYGYTF. CDR3 bases: TGTGCCTGGTCTCCGGGCGACAACTATGGCTACACCTTC.

The rearrangement uses TRBV9 and TRBJ2-3; D is ambiguous. V lost 7 bases, J lost 3 bases, and 9 bases lay in between. The CDR3 spans 12 residues. CDR1 and CDR2 from the germline V gene are SGDLS and YYNGEE. The CDR3 DNA follows: TGTGCCAGCGGGGTGTTGACAGATACGCAGTATTTT. Translating gives CASGVLTDTQYF.

The rearrangement joins TRBV7-9 to TRBJ1-1; D uncertain. Per germline, CDR1 SEHNR and CDR2 FQNEAQ (reference sequence). This CDR3 comprises 14 residues. Trimming left V 5 bases short and J 4 bases short, with 14 bases between. CDR3 sequence reads: CASSPGFGSTEAFF. As DNA, the CDR3 is TGTGCCAGCAGCCCGGGATTTGGGAGCACTGAAGCTTTCTTT.